Shown below are 25 T cell receptor beta chains from a single sample sequenced in a study of regulatory T cells in long-lasting Graves disease. Library construction for TCR beta used iRepertoire HTBI primers and Arm-PCR of CDR3 regions. TCRdb ran MiXCR on the multiplex PCR reads and lists one entry per CDR3 protein. Among 400,000 to 500,000 distinct CDR3 sequences listed, under 25% were seen once. Documented time point: persistent/refractory GD, antithyroid drugs over 5 years with positive TRAb. There was RNA extracted from PBMCs, and the TCR library was made from it. The sample here was peripheral blood mononuclear cells (PBMCs), taken when the disease was refractory, from a patient treated with antithyroid drugs. These TCRs come from a female donor with Graves disease.

This clonotype was seen ten or more times. The chain uses TRBV2 and TRBJ1-5; D is undetermined. CDR1 and CDR2 from the germline V gene are SNHLY and FYNNEI. CDR3 size: 14 residues. CDR3 bases: TGTGCGGGTGGGCCAGTAGATAGCAATCAGCCCCAGCATTTT. Translating gives CAGGPVDSNQPQHF.

The rearrangement links TRBV5-1 to TRBJ1-5, with D tentatively TRBD1 (6 bases). Germline V gene sequence: CDR1 SGHRS, CDR2 YFSETQ. The CDR3 extends over 21 amino acids. V lost 4 bases, J lost 0 bases, and 29 bases lay in between. The CDR3 DNA follows: TGCGCCAGCAGCCCGAGTTCGGGGGGCGGTGAAGGTGAATATAGCAATCAGCCCCAGCATTTT. Amino acid sequence: CASSPSSGGGEGEYSNQPQHF.

V and J are TRBV7-9 and TRBJ2-1, with TRBD1 matching over 7 bases. J was trimmed by 4 bases and V by 5 bases; bases with no gene match: 11. Germline CDR1 is SEHNR and CDR2 is FQNEAQ (reference sequence). This CDR3 is built from 16 residues. The CDR3 here is CASSGNRGPQYNEQFF. In DNA, the CDR3 is TGTGCCAGCAGCGGAAACAGGGGTCCCCAGTACAATGAGCAGTTCTTC. Complete variable domain (other parts from reference TRBV7-9 and TRBJ2-1): DTGVSQNPRHKITKRGQNVTFRCDPISEHNRLYWYRQTLGQGPEFLTYFQNEAQLEKSRLLSDRFSAERPKGSFSTLEIQRTEQGDSAMYLCASSGNRGPQYNEQFFGPGTRLTVL.

To note about this clonotype: A read error may explain this, as a much larger clone is one base away. Without the conserved terminal phenylalanine or tryptophan, this CDR3 likely stems from a read error. The chain links TRBV30 to TRBJ1-1; possibly TRBD1 for D (5 bases). The CDR3 length is 14 residues. Trimming shortened V by 5 bases and J by 4 bases, and 17 bases separated the two germline ends. CDR1 and CDR2 (germline): GTSNPN, SVGIG (reference sequence). The chain's CDR3 is CAWHRQGLGTEAFL. The CDR3 nucleotides read TGTGCCTGGCATAGGCAGGGCCTCGGCACTGAAGCTTTCCTT.

The rearrangement joins TRBV5-1 to TRBJ2-3; 7 bases agree with TRBD1. V was clipped by 3 bases and J by 6 bases; unmatched bases: 16. The CDR3 spans 17 residues. Germline lookup yields CDR1 SGHRS and CDR2 YFSETQ. The CDR3 DNA reads as TGCGCCAGCAGCTGGGCGACAGGGCCCCCCTCGGAGGATACGCAGTATTTT. Protein product: CASSWATGPPSEDTQYF.

This clonotype was seen repeatedly, ten times or more. The V call is TRBV7-8, the J call TRBJ2-7; 13 bases are shared with TRBD2. This CDR3 spans 15 amino acids. Germline V gives CDR1 SGHVS, CDR2 FQNEAQ. With 5 bases clipped from V and 3 bases from J, the junction kept 4 bases outside the gene matches. The CDR3 nucleotides read TGTGCCAGCAGCGGTGGGACTAGCGGGATCTACGAGCAGTACTTC. It yields the protein CASSGGTSGIYEQYF.

This clonotype has a handful of counts. The chain carries TRBV20-1 and TRBJ2-7; no clear D. Germline V gives CDR1 DFQATT, CDR2 SNEGSKA (reference sequence). V gave up 6 bases and J gave up 4 bases, with 16 bases separating them. The CDR3 has 13 residues. CDR3 in DNA: TGCAGTGCCAATCACGGCAGGTCTTACGAGCAGTACTTC. It encodes CSANHGRSYEQYF.

This clonotype was found many times. The chain combines TRBV12-3 or TRBV12-4 with TRBJ1-1; maybe TRBD1 (5 bases). The CDR3 consists of 15 residues. The ends were cut back, 3 bases at V and 1 base at J, with 12 bases in the middle. DNA for the CDR3: TGTGCCAGCAGTTTGGTTGCAGGGACGAACACTGAAGCTTTCTTT. Protein product: CASSLVAGTNTEAFF.

CDR3 in DNA: TGTGCCAGCAGCTTAGATCTCGGATCAGATACGCAGTATTTT. This codes for CASSLDLGSDTQYF. The chain joins TRBV11-2 to TRBJ2-3; D gene ambiguous. Germline CDR1 reads SGHAT; CDR2 reads FQNNGV. The CDR3 loop spans 14 amino acids. The germline V and J ends were trimmed by 0 bases and 4 bases, with 8 bases remaining between them.

The chain carries TRBV7-2 and TRBJ1-5, with 10 bases that match TRBD1. CDR1 and CDR2 (germline): SGHTA, FQGNSA. Trimming cost V 5 bases and J 2 bases; bases outside gene matches: 6. The CDR3 totals 16 residues. The CDR3 nucleotides read TGTGCCAGCAGCACCCCCGGGACAGGGGGCAATCAGCCCCAGCATTTT. Residues: CASSTPGTGGNQPQHF.

As concerns this clonotype: This may be a read error: a much more frequent sequence differs by one nucleotide. This CDR3 reads CVSTLTRQGSEQYF. For the CDR3, the DNA is TGTGTCAGCACCCTGACCAGACAGGGTTCCGAGCAGTACTTC. This rearrangement joins TRBV28 to TRBJ2-7; 7 bases align to TRBD1. This CDR3 spans 14 amino acids. Germline CDR1 is MDHEN and CDR2 is SYDVKM.

Concerning this clonotype: Relative to the germline gene, one junction end is altered; a read error may explain this. CDR3 region: CAGSSGDRGTNGYTF. CDR3 nucleotide sequence: TGTGCCGGCAGCTCCGGGGACAGGGGGACCAATGGCTACACCTTC. The chain carries TRBV28 and TRBJ1-2, with 11 bases that match TRBD1. The germline V gene encodes CDR1 MDHEN and CDR2 SYDVKM. The CDR3 has 15 residues.

This clonotype was seen repeatedly, ten times or more. J is TRBJ1-2 and V is TRBV29-1, with 9 positions matching TRBD1. Trimming removed 6 bases from V and 8 bases from J; junction bases left unmatched: 13. Germline-derived CDR1 and CDR2 are SQVTM and ANQGSEA. CDR3 length: 14 residues. CDR3 protein: CSVQDRGGFFGYTF. The CDR3 nucleotides read TGCAGCGTCCAGGACAGGGGAGGTTTCTTCGGCTACACCTTC.

Ten or more counts support this clonotype. The chain carries TRBV28 and TRBJ1-4; D is uncertain. Per the germline V gene, CDR1 is MDHEN and CDR2 is SYDVKM. The CDR3 loop spans 15 amino acids. Trimming took off 3 bases at V and 0 bases at J, with 8 bases between the two ends. The CDR3 region has the DNA TGTGCCAGCAGTTTTTGGGCAGCAACTAATGAAAAACTGTTTTTT. Its protein is CASSFWAATNEKLFF.

The DNA for the CDR3 is TGTGCCAGCAGTTACACTAATGACTACGAGCAGTACTTC. It translates to CASSYTNDYEQYF. V usage is TRBV6-5 and J usage is TRBJ2-7, with D unresolved. CDR1 MNHEY and CDR2 SVGAGI come from the germline V gene. V gave up 2 bases and J gave up 3 bases, with 8 bases separating them. The CDR3 totals 13 residues.

The V call is TRBV9, the J call TRBJ1-2, with 7 bases fitting TRBD1. Losses at the gene ends were 4 bases for V and 5 bases for J; bases not matched to a gene: 11. CDR1 is SGDLS and CDR2 is YYNGEE in the germline V gene. This CDR3 has 15 amino acids. The CDR3 here is CASSPSIGQEYGYTF. CDR3 coding DNA: TGTGCCAGCAGCCCCTCGATTGGACAGGAATATGGCTACACCTTC.

DNA of the CDR3: TGCGCCAGCAGCTTGGACAGGTTTTTTGGCTACACCTTC. Translated, it gives CASSLDRFFGYTF. This chain uses TRBV5-1 with TRBJ1-2; D may be TRBD1 (5 bases). Trimming cost V 0 bases and J 7 bases, with 10 bases left between them. The CDR3 contains 13 residues. The germline V gene has CDR1 SGHRS and CDR2 YFSETQ.

This chain links TRBV6-2 or TRBV6-3 with TRBJ2-2, with TRBD1 matching over 7 bases. The CDR3 totals 17 residues. Per germline, CDR1 MNHEY and CDR2 SVGEGT. V dropped 4 bases and J dropped 4; count of bases not matched to a gene: 12. Written as DNA, the CDR3 is TGTGCCAGCAGTTTTCTCTTATCAGGGGGAAGCACCGGGGAGCTGTTTTTT. Its protein is CASSFLLSGGSTGELFF.

This clonotype was recorded at least ten times. The chain has TRBV7-6 and TRBJ2-5, with TRBD2 as a possible D gene (6 bases). Germline V gives CDR1 SGHVS, CDR2 FNYEAQ. This CDR3 has 11 residues. V was pared by 7 bases and J by 5 bases, with 8 bases between. CDR3 region: CASTGAETQYF. The DNA of the CDR3 is TGTGCCAGCACGGGAGCTGAGACCCAGTACTTC.

This clonotype came up many times. This chain's CDR3 is CASSLDLRRSGNTIYF. The CDR3 nucleotides read TGTGCCAGCAGCTTAGACCTCAGGCGCTCTGGAAACACCATATATTTT. This chain links TRBV11-2 with TRBJ1-3; D is unclear. The CDR3 has 16 amino acids. Germline CDR1 reads SGHAT; CDR2 reads FQNNGV. Deletions cut 0 bases from V and 0 bases from J, with 9 bases between.

With respect to this clonotype: Only one base separates this from a far larger clonotype, so it likely reflects a read error. V gene TRBV2 combines with J gene TRBJ2-5; 7 nucleotides line up with TRBD1. CDR1 SNHLY and CDR2 FYNNEI come from the germline V gene. The CDR3 loop spans 13 amino acids. CDR3 protein: CAGSPTGMETQYF. For the CDR3, the DNA is TGTGCCGGCAGCCCGACAGGGATGGAGACCCAGTACTTC.

This clonotype has ten or more counts. The rearrangement links TRBV10-3 to TRBJ2-7, with 12 nucleotides matching TRBD1. The junction had 3 bases not matched to a gene; V was cut back by 0 bases and J by 6 bases. Germline V CDR1 and CDR2: ENHRY, SYGVKD. The CDR3 length is 15 residues. This CDR3 reads CAISESRDRGLEQYF. CDR3 nucleotides: TGTGCCATCAGTGAGTCGCGGGACAGGGGGCTCGAGCAGTACTTC.

The chain employs TRBV12-3 or TRBV12-4 and TRBJ2-7, with TRBD2 matching 14 bases. V was clipped by 6 bases and J by 6 bases; unmatched bases: 10. This CDR3 comprises 16 residues. As DNA, the CDR3 is TGTGCCAGCAGACTCCAGGGACTAGCGGGAGTGAGCGAGCAGTACTTC. It is translated as CASRLQGLAGVSEQYF.

In its sample, this clonotype was seen many times. V gene TRBV2 combines with J gene TRBJ2-7, with D perhaps TRBD1 (7 bases). The CDR3 has 14 residues. The V end was cut by 8 bases, the J end by 6 bases, with 20 bases between. The germline gives CDR1 SNHLY, CDR2 FYNNEI. CDR3 amino acids: CASFDRERASEQYF. The CDR3 DNA follows: TGTGCCAGCTTTGACAGGGAGCGGGCCAGCGAGCAGTACTTC.

The table lists this clonotype with a few counts. The chain employs TRBV28 and TRBJ2-3, with D unresolved. Trimming took 3 bases from V and 4 from J, leaving 11 bases between them. The CDR3 loop spans 14 amino acids. CDR1 is MDHEN, CDR2 SYDVKM, per germline. CDR3 sequence reads: CASSFQTHPDTQYF. The CDR3 DNA reads TGTGCCAGCAGTTTTCAGACCCACCCAGATACGCAGTATTTT. Full variable domain (outside the CDR3, taken from reference TRBV28 and TRBJ2-3): DVKVTQSSRYLVKRTGEKVFLECVQDMDHENMFWYRQDPGLGLRLIYFSYDVKMKEKGDIPEGYSVSREKKERFSLILESASTNQTSMYLCASSFQTHPDTQYFGPGTRLTVL.